Sequencing of this T cell receptor (beta chain) was carried out in a study of T cells in Graves' hyperthyroidism and ophthalmopathy (dated by TCRdb to about 2019). Study-level background: TCR V-J signatures able to tell the groups apart were searched for in a discovery cohort of around 95 patients, of whom more than 40 had Graves' ophthalmopathy and roughly 57 had stable Graves' hyperthyroidism. Following sampling, methimazole starting at 30 mg daily was given to hyperthyroidism patients, and high-dose intravenous methylprednisolone was given to ophthalmopathy patients. Prospective prediction of ophthalmopathy was tested in an independent validation cohort consisting of 18 to 20 hyperthyroidism patients and 17 patients who later progressed to ophthalmopathy. The study also compared thyroid tissue and blood T-cell repertoires from about six Graves' hyperthyroidism patients. The paper describes TCR Vbeta CDR3 sequencing of 135 peripheral blood samples, made up of roughly 45 ophthalmopathy patients, roughly 75 hyperthyroidism patients and 17 progressor patients. The roughly 99 discovery patients were divided at random into training and test sets in a 7:3 ratio. Study-wide conclusions, independent of this receptor: Most expanded thyroid clonotypes (frequency above 0.001) were also detected in blood, suggesting blood repertoires may reflect thyroid immune responses. Ophthalmopathy was separated from stable hyperthyroidism by a 13 V-J signature model, with just over 85% sensitivity and 81% to 82% specificity obtained in cross-validation and 80%/75% obtained in testing. No statistical method was used to fix the sample size in advance, and group allocation was not hidden from the investigators. In validation, the model predicted progression to ophthalmopathy a median of around six months before onset, with approximately 70% sensitivity and 72.22% specificity.

Any patient with an uncontrolled infection, another autoimmune disease, pregnancy or lactation was excluded. Diagnoses relied on clinical symptoms, serum thyroxine and TRAb, thyroid ultrasound and orbital computed tomography. Trizol reagent was used to extract total RNA, and RNA quality was then checked on an Agilent 2100 Bioanalyzer. This clonotype was found many times. Its antigen remains undetermined. Base qualities are missing; no much larger clone stands one base away. Reading from cysteine to phenylalanine, the CDR3 counts 14 amino acids. Only the CDR3 portion is preserved as DNA: 42 bases, with reading frame beginning at the first base. According to the germline V gene (reference sequence), CDR1 reads DFQATT and CDR2 reads SNEGSKA. After removal of 5 bases from V and 3 bases from J, the junction retains 9 bases not matched to a gene. TCR beta CDR3 regions were amplified from RNA transcripts. For the first round of RT-PCR on the TCR CDR3, the HTBI primer set was used together with the Qiagen OneStep RT-PCR kit. A second multiplex PCR round built the libraries, followed by size selection and purification. The libraries were sequenced on an Illumina HiSeq2000 using paired-end 100 bp reads. Under the source paper's analysis protocol: SOAPnuke was used to process the raw data, removing reads that contained adapters or uncalled bases, had a mean Phred below 15, or lacked an exact match to the constant primer or identifier. COPE v1.2.5 was used to merge high-quality paired reads, and clonotypes were defined as unique nucleotide sequences. MiTCR v1.1 was used to align clonotypes to the IMGT TRBV, TRBD and TRBJ reference segments. The analysis was restricted to V-J combinations with a frequency above 0.0001, which together covered roughly 99% of the repertoires. A TCS score was defined as the ratio between F50 (clonal expansion) and ExV (chaos), using BLOSUM62-based TCRdist between CDR3 peptides within each V-J. Welch's t-statistics and random forest reduced fewer than 600 V-J features to about 12, which were used in a naive Bayes classifier (R e1071). Thyroid-blood repertoire similarity was quantified with the Morisita-Horn index. TCRdb reworked the public reads: Q25 trimming with fastp, MiXCR clone assembly, productive beta chains retained. Rows are combined by CDR3 protein, so each entry shows the most common genes and DNA. These V and J calls derive from TCRdb rather than the authors' analysis. The sample has more than 500,000 distinct CDR3 sequences on record, 46% of them singletons. The leading ten clones occupy around 19% of the sample.

The sequencing sample was made of peripheral blood or thyroid tissue (not recorded which). This receptor was identified in an adult woman with Graves' disease, either hyperthyroidism or ophthalmopathy (not recorded which). The chain couples TRBV20-1 to TRBJ2-7; a stretch of 8 junction bases matches TRBD2. The CDR3 region: CSAPIAGNHYEQYF. The sequenced DNA: TGCAGTGCTCCTATAGCGGGGAATCACTACGAGCAGTACTTC.